Sequencing of this T cell receptor (beta chain) was carried out in a study of blood T cell repertoires in COVID-19. The wider study: Researchers got acute and convalescent COVID-19 samples from the United States, Italy and Spain. Nucleic acid was either cDNA or gDNA, and it came from T cells, B-cell-depleted T cells, or PBMCs.

Per the study methods: Amplification from reference gene primers served as the basis for estimated nucleated cell counts. Assay: immunoSEQ multiplex PCR; the TCRdb copy retains only in-frame clones and omits some. Clone size and V and J calls were adopted from that table, with D and trimming inferred from the DNA. Of around 140,000 clones listed, 65% to 80% are singletons. This CDR3 is 13 amino acids long. Germline V gene lookup returns CDR1 GTSNPN and CDR2 SVGIG (reference sequence). V was pared by 2 bases and J by 6 bases, with 11 bases between. V gene TRBV30 combines with J gene TRBJ1-5; tentative D call: TRBD1 (5 bases). This clonotype was sampled from a woman aged 60 to 75 with acute or convalescent COVID-19. The sample consisted of peripheral blood. In DNA form, the CDR3 reads TGTGCCTGGAGTATACCTCAGGGTCAGCCCCAGCATTTT. Its protein product is CAWSIPQGQPQHF.